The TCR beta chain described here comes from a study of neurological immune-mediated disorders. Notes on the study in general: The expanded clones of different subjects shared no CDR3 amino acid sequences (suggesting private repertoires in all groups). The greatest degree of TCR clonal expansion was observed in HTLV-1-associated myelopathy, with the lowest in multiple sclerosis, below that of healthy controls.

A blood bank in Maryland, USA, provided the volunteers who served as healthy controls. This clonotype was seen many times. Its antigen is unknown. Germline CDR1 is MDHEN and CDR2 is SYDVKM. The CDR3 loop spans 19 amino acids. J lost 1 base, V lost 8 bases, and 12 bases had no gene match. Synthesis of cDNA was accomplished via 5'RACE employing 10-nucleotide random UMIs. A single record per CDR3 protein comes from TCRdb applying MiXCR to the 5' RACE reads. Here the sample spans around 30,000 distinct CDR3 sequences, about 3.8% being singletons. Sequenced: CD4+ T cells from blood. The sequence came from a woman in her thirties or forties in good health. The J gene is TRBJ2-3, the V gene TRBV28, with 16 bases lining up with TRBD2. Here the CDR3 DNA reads TGTGCCAGCGGCCTACCGGGACTAGCGGGAGGGGGCCGCACAGATACGCAGTATTTT. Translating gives CASGLPGLAGGGRTDTQYF.